The T cell receptor (beta chain) described here comes from a study of blood T cells in healthy people across ages. With regard to this clonotype: Its target is not known.

Sample-barcoded 5' priming and a J-beta primer mix drove a second PCR of about 6 to 12 cycles. MiXCR, run by TCRdb on the 5' RACE reads, gives a single entry per CDR3 protein. The sample lists fewer than 1 million distinct CDR3 sequences; approximately 48% were seen once. The people who gave samples were healthy Caucasians from Russia, aged roughly 6 to 100. CDR1 MNHEY and CDR2 SMNVEV come from the germline V gene (reference sequence). The V segment lost 4 bases and the J segment 1 base; nucleotides outside the gene matches: 1. The CDR3 extends over 15 amino acids. Study conclusions and caveats: Investigators treated diversity estimates from one million T cells as underestimates. In long-lived donors, naive CD4+ cell counts and diversity exceeded those of aged donors.

The gene calls are TRBV27 and TRBJ2-2; TRBD1 matches at 9 bases. Sequencing was carried out using blood. The sequence came from a man in his fifties or sixties in good health. The CDR3 coding sequence is TGTGCCAGCAGTTACAGGGGGCAGAACACCGGGGAGCTGTTTTTT. Protein product: CASSYRGQNTGELFF.